This TCR beta chain was captured by sequencing in a study of T cell changes during pregnancy in multiple sclerosis. Germline V CDR1 and CDR2: SGDLS, YYNGEE. V gave up 5 bases and J gave up 4 bases; unmatched junction bases: 10. The CDR3 covers 16 residues. The data were produced by immunoSEQ multiplex PCR, yet TCRdb's version contains in-frame clones alone and is incomplete. The data show about 110,000 clones, with more than 85% seen just once and 3% to 3.5% held by the top ten. This chain uses TRBV9 with TRBJ2-3, with 10 nucleotides matching TRBD1. This TCR was sampled from a female donor with multiple sclerosis, enrolled in a pregnancy study. Sequencing was performed on peripheral blood, taken after pregnancy. The CDR3 nucleotides are TGTGCCAGCAGAGACCCCGGGACAGGGGTCCCAGATACGCAGTATTTT. It translates to CASRDPGTGVPDTQYF.